This T cell receptor beta chain was sequenced for a study of cytomegalovirus exposure and HLA in healthy donors. The primer mix had 60 Vbeta and 13 Jbeta primers. The repertoire was sequenced with immunoSEQ multiplex PCR; TCRdb's copy has only in-frame clones and lacks some. The table includes some 200,000 clones, 82% detected once. The sample holds one count of this clone. V lost 1 base to trimming and J lost 0 bases, with 10 bases between them. This CDR3 contains 16 residues. Germline V gives CDR1 SGHAT, CDR2 FQDESV (reference sequence). J is TRBJ2-1 and V is TRBV11-1; tentative D call: TRBD2 (6 bases). The sample comprised PBMCs. This TCR derives from a middle-aged woman in good health and CMV-seronegative. The CDR3 bases are TGTGCCAGCAGCTTAGTGGCGGGGAGCTCCTACAATGAGCAGTTCTTC. As protein: CASSLVAGSSYNEQFF.